This T cell receptor (beta chain) was found in a study of CD4 T cells in relation to SARS-CoV-2 and coronaviruses. This CDR3 has 15 residues. Per the germline V gene, CDR1 is MGHRA and CDR2 is YSYEKL. Deletions cut 5 bases from V and 4 bases from J, with 16 bases between. CD4+ T cells from unexposed donors were obtained before the COVID-19 pandemic (2011-2018). Details on this clone: Its target is unknown.

TCRdb's table, derived via immunoSEQ multiplex PCR, lists solely in-frame clones and lacks some. The sample carries about 64,000 clones, over 90% recorded once. Study-wide results and caveats: Samples before the pandemic and after infection were not matched within any donor. In around 60% of donors, memory CD4+ clonotypes crossrecognized SARS-CoV-2 and at least one common cold coronavirus spike.

The gene calls are TRBV4-1 and TRBJ2-3; D is unclear. Sequenced sample: naive CD4+ T cells from PBMCs. Subset described: naive CD4+ T cells isolated by negative enrichment. The clonotype was recovered from a human donor in good health. The CDR3, as DNA: TGCGCCAGCAGCACGACGATGGCTAGGGCAGATACGCAGTATTTT. Its protein is CASSTTMARADTQYF.